Here is one TCR beta chain with its context. Its antigen is still unknown. PCR primers comprised 60 Vbeta and 13 Jbeta primers. TCRdb's copy holds only in-frame clones and misses some; the assay was immunoSEQ multiplex PCR. The repertoire has roughly 70,000 clones, roughly four fifths of them found once; the top ten carry roughly 2%. The data derive from a study of cytomegalovirus exposure and HLA in healthy donors. Study-wide findings and caveats: The study recorded around 160 TCR beta chains that were cytomegalovirus-associated. Some V segments, TRBV6-2 and TRBV6-3 among them, were indistinguishable and were therefore excluded. In a later analysis, across HLA loci, associated TCR counts were highest for DRB1, lowest for HLA-C.

The ends were cut back, 0 bases at V and 7 bases at J, with 7 bases in the middle. The CDR3 contains 13 residues. The germline gives CDR1 PRHDT, CDR2 FYEKMQ (reference sequence). The rearrangement joins TRBV13 to TRBJ1-5; no definite D call. This TCR derives from a man aged 18 to 29 in good health and CMV-seronegative. Sample: PBMCs. CDR3 nucleotide sequence: TGTGCCAGCAGCTTAGGGCGGCAACAGCCCCAGCATTTT. Protein product: CASSLGRQQPQHF.